One sample yielded the 8 T cell receptor beta chains listed below, sequenced in a study of T cells after yellow fever vaccination. MiXCR, run by TCRdb on the 5' RACE reads, gives a single entry per CDR3 protein. The sample comprises approximately 300,000 distinct CDR3 sequences, around 6.8% of which are singletons, and about a sixth rests with the top ten. The starting material was PBMCs, obtained around 45 days after the first yellow fever vaccination. The receptors derive from a man younger than 30 who received the YFV17D yellow fever vaccine.

This clonotype occurred many times. V usage is TRBV28 and J usage is TRBJ2-5; 12 bases are a match to TRBD1. The CDR3 contains 19 residues. Germline CDR1 and CDR2: MDHEN and SYDVKM. V dropped 3 bases and J dropped 5; count of bases not matched to a gene: 16. Here the CDR3 DNA reads TGTGCCAGCAGTTTGATCAGTAATTTGGGACAGGGGGCTTATGAGACCCAGTACTTC. This sequence encodes CASSLISNLGQGAYETQYF.

This clonotype was counted between two and nine times. The chain carries TRBV6-1 and TRBJ2-1, with D hard to call. CDR1 and CDR2 (germline): MNHNS, SASEGT. Trimming removed 0 bases from V and 6 bases from J, with 15 bases in between. The CDR3 contains 16 residues. DNA for the CDR3: TGTGCCAGCAGTGAAGCCGCGGTCTTAATTCCCAATGAGCAGTTCTTC. This codes for CASSEAAVLIPNEQFF.

The table lists this clonotype with many counts. The chain links TRBV12-3 or TRBV12-4 to TRBJ1-5; unclear D gene. CDR3 length equals 13 residues. The ends were cut back, 2 bases at V and 5 bases at J, with 7 bases in the middle. In DNA, the CDR3 is TGTGCCAGCAGTTTAATGAGGGATCAGCCCCAGCATTTT. Translated: CASSLMRDQPQHF.

Many counts were recorded for this clonotype. J is TRBJ1-2 and V is TRBV3-1; 9 bases fit TRBD1. J was trimmed by 4 bases and V by 4 bases; bases with no gene match: 4. Germline lookup yields CDR1 LGHDT and CDR2 YNNKEL (reference sequence). There are 14 residues in the CDR3. The CDR3 DNA follows: TGTGCCAGCAGCCCGACAGGGGGAACCTATGGCTACACCTTC. Its protein product is CASSPTGGTYGYTF.

The genes are TRBV29-1 and TRBJ2-1, with D perhaps TRBD1 or TRBD2 (6 bases each). The CDR3 loop spans 15 amino acids. Trimming removed 7 bases at V and 0 bases at J, with 16 bases between. The V gene's germline CDR1 is SQVTM and CDR2 ANQGSEA. The CDR3 DNA follows: TGCAGCGCTGGAGGGGGTAGTAGCTCCTACAATGAGCAGTTCTTC. Translation: CSAGGGSSSYNEQFF.

The chain couples TRBV27 to TRBJ2-7; D possibly corresponds to TRBD2 (6 bases). The V gene's germline CDR1 is MNHEY and CDR2 SMNVEV (reference sequence). The CDR3 sequence is 11 residues long. Trimming took 8 bases from V and 4 from J, leaving 9 bases between them. This CDR3 reads CASRGKYEQYF. The DNA of the CDR3 is TGTGCCAGCCGCGGGAAATACGAGCAGTACTTC.

This clonotype was counted only a few times. This chain joins TRBV28 and TRBJ2-7; TRBD1 might be the D (5 bases). The germline V and J ends were trimmed by 4 bases and 2 bases, with 15 bases remaining between them. The CDR3 is 15 residues long. CDR1 and CDR2 (germline): MDHEN, SYDVKM. CDR3 DNA sequence: TGTGCCAGCAGTTCCCCAAGCCGACAGACCTACGAGCAGTACGTC. Translated, it gives CASSSPSRQTYEQYV.

This clonotype was seen repeatedly, ten times or more. V and J are TRBV7-6 and TRBJ2-1; 10 nucleotides align to TRBD1. The CDR3 sequence is 18 residues long. The V and J ends lost 1 base and 4 bases, in that order; junction bases with no gene match: 10. Looked up from germline, CDR1 is SGHVS and CDR2 is FNYEAQ. Here the CDR3 reads CASSLDSSGTGVYNEQFF. The CDR3 DNA reads as TGTGCCAGCAGCTTAGACTCTAGTGGGACAGGGGTTTACAATGAGCAGTTCTTC.